What follows is one T cell receptor beta chain and its context. Its cognate antigen is unknown. These data are taken from a study of beta chain features in type 1 diabetes. General study findings and limits: Within patients, naive, central memory and Treg TCRB repertoires seemed more similar than within healthy donors. In these data, an HLA type influence on TCRB rearrangement remained unresolved. Diminished insertions and augmented deletions at VDJ junctions characterized type 1 diabetes patients. Shortening of TCRB CDR3s, moderate but significant, appeared in all four CD4+ subsets of Type 1 diabetes patients.

Expressed TCRB transcripts were sequenced after all isolated RNA was converted to cDNA. Profiling relied on immunoSEQ multiplex PCR, and the TCRdb table lists in-frame clones only, not all of them. The sample consists of some 150,000 clones, approximately 8.8% of them appearing once. Sorting based on CD45RO/CCR7/CD25/CD127/CD95/CD27 separated CD4+ naive, central memory, regulatory and stem cell-like memory cells. There are 14 residues in the CDR3. Germline V lookup: CDR1 SGHRS, CDR2 YFSETQ. Losses at the gene ends were 4 bases for V and 5 bases for J; bases not matched to a gene: 5. Input material: central memory CD4+ T cells from blood. The V and J genes are TRBV5-1 and TRBJ2-2; 7 bases line up with TRBD1. The sequence derives from a woman in her twenties or thirties with type 1 diabetes. CDR3 loop: CASSDVQGTGELFF. The CDR3, as DNA: TGCGCCAGCAGCGACGTACAGGGGACCGGGGAGCTGTTTTTT.